A selection of T cell receptor beta chains follows, all from one sample in a study of CD8+ T cells in alopecia areata. The data were produced by immunoSEQ multiplex PCR, yet TCRdb's version contains in-frame clones alone and is incomplete. Counted here are around 100,000 clones, about 40% occurring once; the ten biggest clones make up more than 15%. The source was CD8+ T cells sorted from blood, collected at week 24, from a patient treated with tofacitinib. These receptors were taken from a human donor with alopecia areata. Both conserved end residues are part of each CDR3.

>15|TRBV11-2|TRBJ1-2
CASSPWLGVGDGYTF
>15|TRBV19|TRBJ2-6
CASSSHISGANVLTF
>11|TRBV2|TRBJ2-1
CASIWGGEQFF
>12|TRBV7-9|TRBJ1-2
CASSFLEQSYTF
>15|TRBV9|TRBJ2-5
CASSVERDRGETQYF
>17|TRBV4-2|TRBJ2-7
CASSQGRTDTYSYEQYF
>16|TRBV11-1|TRBJ2-3
CASSPWIGGVTDTQYF
>15|TRBV4-1|TRBJ1-2
CASSQVEGGHYGYTF
>12|TRBV29-1|TRBJ2-7
CSVAGTNFEQYF
>17|TRBV9|TRBJ2-2
CASSNVVGTSGTGELFF
>17|TRBV4-1|TRBJ2-2
CASKEGSAGGYDGELFF
>15|TRBV9|.
CASSVGLTGAYEQYF
>13|TRBV27|TRBJ2-1
CASSSGSYNEQFF
>13|TRBV6-5|TRBJ2-3
CASSGRGGDTQYF
>16|TRBV6-6|TRBJ2-3
CASTQEREATTDTQYF
>17|TRBV2|TRBJ1-1
CASSEFRDESVNTEAFF
>13|TRBV29-1|TRBJ2-3
CSVPYTRIDTQYF
>13|TRBV19|TRBJ2-7
CASSSQGTYEQYF
>14|TRBV6-5|TRBJ2-2
CASSPGPGTGELFF
>13|TRBV28|TRBJ2-5
CASSYRMGETQYF
>15|TRBV7-2|TRBJ2-1
CASSFGATPYNEQFF
>14|TRBV29-1|TRBJ2-1
CSVEGQGMRNEQFF
>15|TRBV6-1|TRBJ2-1
CASSTRDRRDNEQFF
>17|TRBV9|TRBJ2-6
CASSVNRVREGANVLTF
>13|TRBV4-1|TRBJ2-1
CASSPGQGVLQFF
>17|TRBV14|TRBJ2-7
CASSQAPRTGSHYEQYF
>15|TRBV29-1|TRBJ2-1
CSVEGLAGPDNEQFF
>14|TRBV6-5|TRBJ2-6
CASFSGSGANVLTF
>15|TRBV19|TRBJ1-5
CASSIATVGNQPQHF
>17|TRBV28|TRBJ2-2
CASSLTFGGQATGELFF
>13|TRBV29-1|TRBJ2-7
CSVASGNTYEQYF
>15|TRBV7-8|TRBJ1-2
CASSDWAGEGSGYTF
>12|TRBV6-6|TRBJ2-5
CASSYSPGTQYF
>14|TRBV5-5|TRBJ1-5
CASSQYRERQPQHF
>14|TRBV29-1|TRBJ2-1
CSVELPAGYNEQFF
>16|TRBV9|TRBJ2-3
CASSVEVGISTDTQYF
>14|TRBV19|TRBJ1-5
CASISRGGNQPQHF
>16|TRBV5-1|TRBJ2-5
CASSLEVRGIQETQYF
>15|TRBV29-1|TRBJ2-3
CSVESWTGETDTQYF
>12|TRBV7-9|TRBJ2-5
CASSLGTGDQYF
>15|TRBV27|TRBJ1-1
CASSPSVRGDTEAFF
>15|TRBV27|TRBJ1-4
CASSSRGLGNEKLFF
>16|TRBV19|TRBJ2-1
CASSIAGTGAYNEQFF
>16|TRBV4-3|TRBJ2-1
CASSQDRGRALNEQFF
>14|TRBV6-1|TRBJ1-3
CASRIASSGNTIYF
>13|TRBV29-1|TRBJ1-2
CSVEEGELHGYTF
>14|TRBV10-3|TRBJ1-1
CAISERQGYTEAFF
>16|TRBV7-9|TRBJ2-1
CASSSREGEKIHEQFF
>15|TRBV2|TRBJ1-2
CASSITGTANYGYTF
>18|TRBV29-1|TRBJ2-3
CSVEITSGSSLRTDTQYF
>13|TRBV2|TRBJ2-3
CASSPGLADTQYF
>14|TRBV5-4|TRBJ2-7
CASRPGLAAYEQYF
>14|TRBV9|TRBJ2-2
CASSVGRGAGELFF
>15|TRBV27|TRBJ2-6
CASGQGYSGANVLTF
>14|TRBV6-5|TRBJ2-3
CASSYDRQTDTQYF